This T cell receptor beta chain was captured by sequencing in a study of T cells after yellow fever vaccination. A single record per CDR3 protein comes from TCRdb applying MiXCR to the 5' RACE reads. The sample consists of approximately 250,000 distinct CDR3 sequences, 6.5% to 7.5% of them appearing once. CDR1 SGHRS and CDR2 YFSETQ come from the germline V gene. The trim removed 0 bases at V and 4 bases at J, leaving 3 bases unmatched. CDR3 length: 15 residues. This clonotype came up many times. The sequence was collected from a man aged 30 to 39 who received the YFV17D yellow fever vaccine. The chain employs TRBV5-1 and TRBJ2-2; TRBD1 aligns across 7 bases. The specimen comprised CD4+ T cells sorted from PBMCs, sampled on the day of the yellow fever booster vaccination. The CDR3 is CASSLATGVTGELFF. The CDR3 DNA follows: TGCGCCAGCAGCTTGGCCACAGGGGTCACCGGGGAGCTGTTTTTT.